One sample yielded the 9 T cell receptor beta chains listed below, sequenced in a study of cytomegalovirus exposure and HLA in healthy donors. The study ran its PCR with 60 Vbeta and 13 Jbeta primers. The table came from immunoSEQ multiplex PCR; TCRdb's copy has only in-frame clones and leaves some out. This sample has 90,000 to 120,000 clones, with 65% to 85% found just once. The specimen was PBMCs. The receptors stem from a man younger than 40 in good health and CMV-seronegative.

V gene TRBV6-5 combines with J gene TRBJ1-4, with 10 bases aligning to TRBD1. This CDR3 contains 14 residues. Germline trimming cut 6 bases from V and 7 bases from J; bases unmatched to any gene: 5. CDR1 and CDR2 (germline): MNHEY, SVGAGI. This CDR3 is CASSFGTGVEKLFF. The DNA for the CDR3 is TGTGCCAGCAGCTTTGGGACAGGGGTTGAAAAACTGTTTTTT.

The chain couples TRBV30 to TRBJ2-1, with D possibly matching TRBD1 (5 bases). This CDR3 has 15 amino acids. V lost 5 bases to trimming and J lost 4 bases, with 18 bases between them. The germline gives CDR1 GTSNPN, CDR2 SVGIG (reference sequence). CDR3 nucleotides: TGTGCCTGGGGTGACGACAGAAACAGTTACAATGAGCAGTTCTTC. Protein product: CAWGDDRNSYNEQFF.

V and J are TRBV2 and TRBJ1-1; no reliable D call. V lost 0 bases and J 1 base, leaving 9 bases between the germline ends. The CDR3 runs 15 residues. Germline CDR1 SNHLY, CDR2 FYNNEI. The CDR3 reads CASSEAISGNTEAFF. The CDR3 nucleotides are TGTGCCAGCAGTGAAGCAATCTCGGGGAACACTGAAGCTTTCTTT.

The genes are TRBV28 and TRBJ2-1; D unclear. V lost 5 bases and J lost 4, with 12 bases in between. Looked up from germline, CDR1 is MDHEN and CDR2 is SYDVKM. This CDR3 comprises 14 residues. This CDR3 reads CASSPQSGYNEQFF. CDR3 DNA: TGTGCCAGCAGTCCCCAGTCGGGTTACAATGAGCAGTTCTTC.

The chain employs TRBV14 and TRBJ2-1; a weak D match, TRBD1 (5 bases). The ends were cut back, 4 bases at V and 3 bases at J, with 10 bases in the middle. The CDR3 is made up of 14 amino acids. Germline V lookup: CDR1 SGHDN, CDR2 FVKESK. CDR3 sequence: CASSPGHSYNEQFF. In nucleotides, the CDR3 is TGTGCCAGCAGCCCAGGACATAGCTACAATGAGCAGTTCTTC. The complete variable domain, with remaining parts taken from reference TRBV14 and TRBJ2-1, reads EAGVTQFPSHSVIEKGQTVTLRCDPISGHDNLYWYRRVMGKEIKFLLHFVKESKQDESGMPNNRFLAERTGGTYSTLKVQPAELEDSGVYFCASSPGHSYNEQFFGPGTRLTVL.

This clone was seen a handful of times. The chain uses TRBV5-1 and TRBJ1-2; TRBD1 is a possible D gene (6 bases). The V end was cut by 2 bases, the J end by 5 bases, with 16 bases between. Germline-derived CDR1 and CDR2 are SGHRS and YFSETQ. CDR3 length: 15 amino acids. DNA of the CDR3: TGCGCCAGCAGCTTAGATGGACAGCCTAGATATGGCTACACCTTC. This codes for CASSLDGQPRYGYTF. The variable domain in full, completed from reference TRBV5-1 and TRBJ1-2, reads KAGVTQTPRYLIKTRGQQVTLSCSPISGHRSVSWYQQTPGQGLQFLFEYFSETQRNKGNFPGRFSGRQFSNSRSEMNVSTLELGDSALYLCASSLDGQPRYGYTFGSGTRLTVV.

This chain uses TRBV7-3 with TRBJ2-7; tentatively, D is TRBD2 (5 bases). V was trimmed by 3 bases and J by 7 bases, leaving 13 bases between them. There are 13 residues in the CDR3. Germline V gene lookup returns CDR1 SGHTA and CDR2 FQGTGA. The CDR3 DNA reads as TGTGCCAGCAGCTTGGGCGGCACGGGGGAGCAGTACTTC. Translation: CASSLGGTGEQYF.

This chain joins TRBV6-5 and TRBJ1-6; possible D gene TRBD1, 5 bases. The CDR3 loop spans 15 amino acids. Trimming left V 4 bases short and J 10 bases short, with 17 bases between. Germline V gives CDR1 MNHEY, CDR2 SVGAGI. CDR3 region: CASSSAGQGVSPLHF. For the CDR3, the DNA is TGTGCCAGCAGTTCCGCTGGGCAGGGTGTGTCACCCCTCCACTTT.

J is TRBJ2-5 and V is TRBV6-4; D perhaps matches TRBD2 (6 bases). Germline loops: CDR1 MRHNA, CDR2 SNTAGT. Trimming cost V 6 bases and J 3 bases, with 11 bases left between them. This CDR3 has 13 amino acids. CDR3 in amino acids: CASSGTAEETQYF. DNA for the CDR3: TGTGCCAGCAGCGGGACTGCGGAAGAGACCCAGTACTTC.